The next 10 T cell receptor beta chains were all read from a single sample in a study of cytomegalovirus exposure and HLA in healthy donors. This PCR relied on a set of 60 Vbeta primers and 13 Jbeta primers. Assay used: immunoSEQ multiplex PCR; TCRdb lists only in-frame clones, some missing. Of some 170,000 clones detected, roughly 82% appear once; the ten largest clones hold approximately 1.5%. The sequenced material came from PBMCs. These TCRs come from a girl aged 10 to 17 in good health and CMV-seropositive.

The rearrangement links TRBV7-3 to TRBJ1-1; D is unclear. This CDR3 comprises 14 residues. The germline CDR1 and CDR2 sequences are SGHTA and FQGTGA. V lost 2 bases to trimming and J lost 3 bases, with 10 bases between them. CDR3 coding DNA: TGTGCCAGCAGCTTAGTGGACGGGGACACTGAAGCTTTCTTT. Its translation is CASSLVDGDTEAFF.

The chain uses TRBV19 and TRBJ2-7, with D tentatively TRBD1 (5 bases). V lost 5 bases and J 0 bases, leaving 14 bases between the germline ends. CDR1 and CDR2 (germline): LNHDA, SQIVND (reference sequence). There are 15 residues in the CDR3. The CDR3 protein is CASSPDSYSSYEQYF. The CDR3 DNA reads as TGTGCCAGTAGTCCAGACAGCTACAGCTCCTACGAGCAGTACTTC.

The chain employs TRBV5-1 and TRBJ2-2; D is undetermined. Germline CDR1 SGHRS, CDR2 YFSETQ. V was pared by 4 bases and J by 8 bases, with 18 bases between. The CDR3 runs to 15 residues. The CDR3 sequence is CASSHLGPIRGELFF. DNA of the CDR3: TGCGCCAGCAGCCATCTAGGCCCCATTAGGGGGGAGCTGTTTTTT.

The rearrangement joins TRBV5-6 to TRBJ1-2, with no clear D. Between the trimmed V and J ends, which lost 1 base and 9 bases, there was a span of 16 bases. The CDR3 consists of 14 residues. Germline lookup yields CDR1 SGHDT and CDR2 YYEEEE. CDR3 sequence: CASSLIFFGRSYTF. CDR3 bases: TGTGCCAGCAGCTTGATTTTTTTCGGCAGGAGCTACACCTTC.

The chain joins TRBV5-1 to TRBJ2-2, with TRBD2 matching 10 bases. V shed 3 bases and J 6 bases; nucleotides not matched to a gene: 8. Germline CDR1 and CDR2: SGHRS and YFSETQ. This CDR3 spans 16 amino acids. The CDR3, as DNA: TGCGCCAGCAGCTCCTACAACCTAGCGGGAGCCGGGGAGCTGTTTTTT. Its translation is CASSSYNLAGAGELFF.

The V call is TRBV10-3, the J call TRBJ2-2, with 8 bases identical to TRBD1. V gave up 2 bases and J gave up 6 bases; unmatched junction bases: 8. CDR1 and CDR2 (germline): ENHRY, SYGVKD. The CDR3 contains 16 residues. The CDR3 here is CAISEDGRGLPGELFF. The CDR3 region has the DNA TGTGCCATCAGTGAGGACGGCAGGGGGCTGCCCGGGGAGCTGTTTTTT.

J is TRBJ1-1 and V is TRBV9; D gene ambiguous. The CDR3 extends over 13 amino acids. The germline V gene has CDR1 SGDLS and CDR2 YYNGEE. V was clipped by 0 bases and J by 3 bases, with 6 bases between them. Here the CDR3 DNA reads TGTGCCAGCAGCGTAGTTCCGGACACTGAAGCTTTCTTT. As protein: CASSVVPDTEAFF.

The chain employs TRBV29-1 and TRBJ2-1, with 9 positions matching TRBD1. Germline loops: CDR1 SQVTM, CDR2 ANQGSEA. V was clipped by 3 bases and J by 6 bases; unmatched bases: 6. The CDR3 length is 14 residues. The CDR3 region has the DNA TGCAGCGTTGAGTGGGACAGGGCCGTCAATGAGCAGTTCTTC. Translation: CSVEWDRAVNEQFF.

The V call is TRBV7-3, the J call TRBJ2-2, with 10 bases that match TRBD2. The CDR3 spans 15 residues. Germline trimming cut 5 bases from V and 8 bases from J; bases unmatched to any gene: 8. The germline gives CDR1 SGHTA, CDR2 FQGTGA. The DNA of the CDR3 is TGTGCCAGCAGCCCGACCCCTAGCGGGGGTGGGGAGCTGTTTTTT. Its translation is CASSPTPSGGGELFF.

V gene TRBV7-9 combines with J gene TRBJ2-5; 7 positions agree with TRBD1. The J segment lost 4 bases and the V segment lost 6 bases, leaving 5 bases of the junction unmatched. This CDR3 comprises 13 residues. Germline V lookup: CDR1 SEHNR, CDR2 FQNEAQ (reference sequence). This CDR3 is CASRNRGGETQYF. CDR3 sequence (DNA): TGTGCCAGCAGGAACAGGGGTGGAGAGACCCAGTACTTC.